This T cell receptor (beta chain) was sequenced for a study of cytomegalovirus exposure and HLA in healthy donors. About the research overall: About 79% of 398 genotyped donors fell in the Caucasian-associated ancestry cluster.

Study-wide results and limits: TCR beta sequences numbering more than 15,000 were associated with HLA alleles at 0.05 false discovery rate in a later analysis. Among the sequence variants, a highly shared cluster was likely an artifact of sequencing. Researchers reported in a later analysis that a missense DCLRE1C variant was tied to TCR beta V- and J-gene trimming.

With 5 bases clipped from V and 8 bases from J, the junction kept 13 bases outside the gene matches. This CDR3 region has 15 residues. Per germline, CDR1 MGHRA and CDR2 YSYEKL. As regards this clone: Its cognate antigen is unknown.

Use of 60 Vbeta and 13 Jbeta primers characterized the PCR. Clones were sequenced by immunoSEQ multiplex PCR, and TCRdb holds only the in-frame ones, with some missing. The sample includes about 160,000 clones, roughly two thirds of them seen just once. The sample taken for sequencing was PBMCs. This receptor was obtained from a woman aged 25 to 39 in good health and CMV-seronegative. J is TRBJ1-2 and V is TRBV4-1; 8 bases are a match to TRBD1. This CDR3 reads CASSGYIRGLEGYTF. Written as DNA, the CDR3 is TGCGCCAGCAGCGGGTATATCAGGGGGCTGGAGGGCTACACCTTC.